One and the same sample provided the 18 T cell receptor beta chains below, sequenced in a study of OX40 agonist ivuxolimab in advanced cancers. The repertoire was sequenced with immunoSEQ multiplex PCR; TCRdb's copy has only in-frame clones and lacks some. Of around 100,000 clones in the sample, 75% to 90% were seen once. This sample comprised CD4+ or CD8+ T cells sorted from blood, obtained in a trial of the OX40 agonist ivuxolimab. The receptor source for this set is an adult with an advanced solid tumor such as melanoma, head and neck, liver or kidney cancer.

This clone was detected only a few times. This chain uses TRBV5-1 with TRBJ2-2, with TRBD1 matching over 7 bases. Looked up from germline, CDR1 is SGHRS and CDR2 is YFSETQ. V lost 2 bases and J lost 7; bases outside the gene matches: 8. The CDR3 has 15 amino acids. The CDR3: CASSLGDRVSGELFF. The CDR3 DNA reads TGCGCCAGCAGCTTAGGAGACAGGGTCAGCGGGGAGCTGTTTTTT.

The rearrangement uses TRBV5-1 and TRBJ2-7; 9 bases are shared with TRBD2. Germline V gene lookup returns CDR1 SGHRS and CDR2 YFSETQ. This CDR3 comprises 13 residues. V trimming: 4 bases; J trimming: 7 bases; junction bases outside the gene matches: 6. Here the CDR3 DNA reads TGCGCCAGCAGCGTACTACTAGCGGGTGAGCAGTACTTC. This gives the protein CASSVLLAGEQYF.

About this clone: Other DNA sequences in the sample encode the same CDR3. The rearrangement joins TRBV19 to TRBJ1-1; D gene ambiguous. The germline CDR1 and CDR2 sequences are LNHDA and SQIVND (reference sequence). The CDR3 has 12 residues. The ends were cut back, 5 bases at V and 1 base at J, with 5 bases in the middle. This chain's CDR3 is CASSRQNTEAFF. The CDR3, as DNA: TGTGCCAGTAGTCGCCAGAACACTGAAGCTTTCTTT.

This clone has just a few counts. V gene TRBV27 combines with J gene TRBJ2-3; the D gene is possibly TRBD2 (6 bases). This CDR3 has 18 residues. Trimming stripped 4 bases from V and 1 base from J, with 21 bases between. CDR1 MNHEY and CDR2 SMNVEV come from the germline V gene (reference sequence). The CDR3 reads CASSSLPRLQRGTDTQYF. As DNA, the CDR3 is TGTGCCAGCAGTTCACTACCGCGACTACAGCGGGGCACAGATACGCAGTATTTT.

The rearrangement joins TRBV15 to TRBJ2-3; possibly TRBD2 for D (6 bases). V lost 0 bases and J lost 2, with 9 bases in between. The CDR3 runs to 15 residues. CDR1 is LNHNV, CDR2 YYDKDF, per germline (reference sequence). For the CDR3, the DNA is TGTGCCACCAGCAGAGATCGGGGGTTCACAGATACGCAGTATTTT. It yields the protein CATSRDRGFTDTQYF.

The rearrangement joins TRBV27 to TRBJ1-1; 7 bases are shared with TRBD1. Germline CDR1 is MNHEY and CDR2 is SMNVEV (reference sequence). V lost 6 bases, J lost 0 bases, and 4 bases stayed unmatched. This CDR3 spans 14 amino acids. Written as DNA, the CDR3 is TGTGCCAGCAGCGGGACAGACATGAACACTGAAGCTTTCTTT. This translates into CASSGTDMNTEAFF.

The chain employs TRBV19 and TRBJ2-5; 12 bases are a match to TRBD1. The junction had 8 bases not matched to a gene; V was cut back by 7 bases and J by 5 bases. This CDR3 is 15 amino acids long. Germline CDR1 reads LNHDA; CDR2 reads SQIVND (reference sequence). In DNA, the CDR3 is TGTGCCAGTAACGCCGGGACAGGGGGCGCGGAGACCCAGTACTTC. This codes for CASNAGTGGAETQYF.

The chain recombines TRBV18 with TRBJ1-2, with 10 bases matching TRBD1. The CDR3 runs 17 residues. The germline CDR1 and CDR2 sequences are KGHSH and LQKENI. The trim removed 6 bases at V and 2 bases at J, leaving 12 bases unmatched. This CDR3 is CASSPFTRTGGNYGYTF. In DNA, the CDR3 is TGTGCCAGCTCTCCTTTCACCCGGACAGGGGGAAACTATGGCTACACCTTC.

This chain connects TRBV10-3 to TRBJ1-5; possibly TRBD1 for D (5 bases). CDR1 and CDR2 from the germline V gene are ENHRY and SYGVKD. The CDR3 runs to 15 residues. Trimming shortened V by 6 bases and J by 0 bases, and 12 bases separated the two germline ends. For the CDR3, the DNA is TGTGCCATCAGCGGGACGGGTTATAGCAATCAGCCCCAGCATTTT. Protein product: CAISGTGYSNQPQHF.

The chain is built from TRBV7-9 and TRBJ2-3; D may be TRBD1 (6 bases). V was trimmed by 3 bases and J by 2 bases, leaving 12 bases between them. Germline CDR1 reads SEHNR; CDR2 reads FQNEAQ (reference sequence). This CDR3 is 15 amino acids long. The CDR3 DNA reads TGTGCCAGCAGCTTCATCAGGGGTACCACAGATACGCAGTATTTT. Protein sequence: CASSFIRGTTDTQYF.

The V call is TRBV5-8, the J call TRBJ1-4; D uncertain. The CDR3 spans 13 residues. The germline CDR1 and CDR2 sequences are SGHTS and YDEGEE. V was shortened by 2 bases and J by 6 bases, with 8 bases between the two germline ends. CDR3 sequence reads: CASSLDTDEKLFF. In nucleotides, the CDR3 is TGTGCCAGCAGCTTAGACACGGATGAAAAACTGTTTTTT.

CDR3 DNA: TGCGCCAGCAGCACGACAGTTTTGAACACTGAAGCTTTCTTT. Residues: CASSTTVLNTEAFF. The chain is built from TRBV5-1 and TRBJ1-1; perhaps TRBD1 as D (5 bases). The CDR3 spans 14 residues. CDR1 is SGHRS, CDR2 YFSETQ, per germline. Between the trimmed V and J ends, which lost 4 bases and 0 bases, there was a span of 10 bases.

The CDR3 is CASSTGGGYTF. The DNA of the CDR3 is TGTGCCAGCAGTACGGGGGGAGGCTACACCTTC. The genes are TRBV6-5 and TRBJ1-2; D perhaps matches TRBD1 (5 bases). Trimming cost V 5 bases and J 8 bases, with 9 bases left between them. CDR1 and CDR2 from the germline V gene are MNHEY and SVGAGI. The CDR3 extends over 11 amino acids.

The chain has TRBV6-5 and TRBJ1-1; maybe TRBD1 (5 bases). CDR3 length equals 14 residues. Trimming removed 1 base at V and 0 bases at J, with 6 bases between. In germline, CDR1 is MNHEY, CDR2 SVGAGI. For the CDR3, the DNA is TGTGCCAGCAGTTACTGGGGGATGAACACTGAAGCTTTCTTT. Its translation is CASSYWGMNTEAFF.

J is TRBJ2-5 and V is TRBV5-1; possibly TRBD2 for D (5 bases). The J call may be wrong; the DNA end is better matched by TRBJ2-7. From germline, CDR1 is SGHRS and CDR2 YFSETQ. This CDR3 spans 13 amino acids. The CDR3: CASSLDPAGEQYF. CDR3 sequence (DNA): TGCGCCAGCAGCTTGGATCCGGCGGGCGAGCAGTACTTC.

This clone was counted between two and nine times. The chain couples TRBV18 to TRBJ1-5; the D is unclear. Per germline, CDR1 KGHSH and CDR2 LQKENI. V was shortened by 3 bases and J by 5 bases, with 8 bases between the two germline ends. The CDR3 consists of 13 residues. The CDR3: CASSPAEYQPQHF. The CDR3 nucleotides are TGTGCCAGCTCACCGGCCGAATATCAGCCCCAGCATTTT.

The chain couples TRBV27 to TRBJ1-2; D gene ambiguous. The V gene's germline CDR1 is MNHEY and CDR2 SMNVEV (reference sequence). This CDR3 contains 15 residues. V was clipped by 3 bases and J by 0 bases, with 11 bases between them. CDR3 sequence (DNA): TGTGCCAGCAGTTTCCGTGTCGGGCCTAACTATGGCTACACCTTC. As protein: CASSFRVGPNYGYTF.

The V gene is TRBV7-3, the J gene TRBJ2-3, with 10 nucleotides matching TRBD2. The germline V gene has CDR1 SGHTA and CDR2 FQGTGA. J gave up 4 bases and V 0 bases, and 7 bases lay outside the gene matches. CDR3 size: 17 residues. The CDR3 sequence is CASSLTPSGSFPDTQYF. Written as DNA, the CDR3 is TGTGCCAGCAGCTTAACGCCTAGCGGGAGTTTCCCAGATACGCAGTATTTT.